These 28 T cell receptor beta chains came from one sample sequenced in a study of glioma-infiltrating T cells. Using RNA template, CDR3s of TCR alpha and beta were amplified with iRepertoire arm-PCR. From the multiplex PCR reads, TCRdb called clonotypes with MiXCR, one entry per CDR3 protein. The repertoire has some 16,000 distinct CDR3 sequences, 58% of them found once; the top ten carry around 42%. Sequencing used glioma tissue, nonneoplastic brain tissue, or PBMCs (not recorded which). These TCRs come from a human donor with low-grade glioma or glioblastoma, undergoing nonglioma brain surgery, or in good health (not recorded which).

V gene TRBV6-6 combines with J gene TRBJ1-1, with a weak D call TRBD1 (6 bases). Trimming removed 2 bases at V and 0 bases at J, with 16 bases between. CDR1 and CDR2 from the germline V gene are MNHNY and SVGAGI (reference sequence). CDR3 length: 17 residues. The CDR3 DNA is TGTGCCAGCAGTTACGACCCTCGGGGGGGCATGAACACTGAAGCTTTCTTT. It translates to CASSYDPRGGMNTEAFF.

The gene calls are TRBV27 and TRBJ1-1, with D hard to call. The CDR3 has 13 residues. CDR1 and CDR2 (germline): MNHEY, SMNVEV (reference sequence). Trimming cost V 0 bases and J 3 bases, with 5 bases left between them. CDR3: CASSLSLYTEAFF. As DNA, the CDR3 is TGTGCCAGCAGTTTATCGTTATACACTGAAGCTTTCTTT.

The CDR3, as DNA: TGTGCCAGCAGCCCCAGAGGCAAACCCTATAATTCACCCCTCCACTTT. Residues: CASSPRGKPYNSPLHF. The rearrangement uses TRBV9 and TRBJ1-6; D ambiguous. The germline CDR1 and CDR2 sequences are SGDLS and YYNGEE. This CDR3 region has 16 residues. Trimming removed 4 bases from V and 2 bases from J, with 13 bases in between.

CDR3 bases: TGTGCCAGCAGACGGACGTTCGCAGATACGCAGTATTTT. Protein: CASRRTFADTQYF. The rearrangement joins TRBV6-2 or TRBV6-3 to TRBJ2-3; D gene unclear. The V gene lost 6 bases and the J gene lost 4 bases, with 11 bases spanning the gap. The germline gives CDR1 MNHEY, CDR2 SVGEGT. This CDR3 is 13 amino acids long.

The chain employs TRBV7-8 and TRBJ1-5, with D possibly being TRBD1 (5 bases). The CDR3 is 15 residues long. Germline lookup yields CDR1 SGHVS and CDR2 FQNEAQ. V lost 5 bases, J lost 6 bases, and 17 bases lay in between. The CDR3 sequence: CASSGRDGRIQPQHF. The CDR3 DNA reads as TGTGCCAGCAGCGGCCGGGACGGACGGATTCAGCCCCAGCATTTT.

This clonotype was seen just once. This rearrangement joins TRBV20-1 to TRBJ2-1; D not certain. V shed 1 base and J shed 1 base, with 14 bases lying between them. Germline V lookup: CDR1 DFQATT, CDR2 SNEGSKA (reference sequence). The CDR3 consists of 16 residues. The CDR3 DNA is TGCAGTGCTAGAGGTAGTCTCAAGGGATCCTACAATGAGCAGTTCTTC. This encodes CSARGSLKGSYNEQFF.

The chain combines TRBV7-9 with TRBJ1-2; D is undetermined. The germline V gene has CDR1 SEHNR and CDR2 FQNEAQ (reference sequence). The CDR3 extends over 11 amino acids. V lost 9 bases, J lost 8 bases, and 13 bases lay in between. CDR3 in amino acids: CARSERVGYTF. In nucleotides, the CDR3 is TGTGCCAGAAGCGAGAGGGTAGGCTACACCTTC.

The gene calls are TRBV28 and TRBJ2-1; 8 nucleotides line up with TRBD1. The length of the CDR3 is 15 residues. Germline CDR1 MDHEN, CDR2 SYDVKM. The DNA of the CDR3 is TGTGTTAGCAGTTCCCCGGGACAGGTCTACAATGAGCAGTTCTTC. Translation gives CVSSSPGQVYNEQFF.

This clonotype showed up just a few times. The rearrangement joins TRBV4-1 to TRBJ1-2; D gene unclear. The germline V and J ends were trimmed by 3 bases and 3 bases, with 14 bases remaining between them. This CDR3 contains 15 residues. Germline lookup yields CDR1 MGHRA and CDR2 YSYEKL. CDR3 coding DNA: TGCGCCAGCAGCCAGATACAAGGATCGGACTATGGCTACACCTTC. This codes for CASSQIQGSDYGYTF.

V gene TRBV27 combines with J gene TRBJ1-1; the D gene is possibly TRBD1 (5 bases). V lost 2 bases, J lost 0 bases, and 7 bases lay in between. This CDR3 is 14 amino acids long. CDR1 and CDR2 (germline): MNHEY, SMNVEV (reference sequence). This CDR3 is CASSLQGLNTEAFF. DNA of the CDR3: TGTGCCAGCAGTTTACAGGGATTGAACACTGAAGCTTTCTTT.

This clonotype was seen a single time. The rearrangement links TRBV19 to TRBJ1-2; no firm D call. Trimming pared 6 bases from V and 2 bases from J, leaving 22 bases between. Germline loops: CDR1 LNHDA, CDR2 SQIVND (reference sequence). The CDR3 is made up of 17 amino acids. This CDR3 is CASRPRTSRSQNYGYTF. CDR3 coding DNA: TGTGCCAGTAGACCAAGGACGAGCCGGTCCCAAAACTATGGCTACACCTTC.

The chain uses TRBV6-6 and TRBJ1-5; no clear D gene. The CDR3 is 18 residues long. Trimming removed 0 bases from V and 4 bases from J, with 19 bases in between. Per germline, CDR1 MNHNY and CDR2 SVGAGI (reference sequence). CDR3 residues: CASSYSVFRPAKNQPQHF. The CDR3 nucleotides read TGTGCCAGCAGTTACTCGGTCTTTCGGCCAGCTAAAAATCAGCCCCAGCATTTT.

This clonotype appeared a few times. J is TRBJ1-5 and V is TRBV19, with 8 bases fitting TRBD1. The CDR3 runs to 15 residues. The V gene's germline CDR1 is LNHDA and CDR2 SQIVND (reference sequence). J was trimmed by 2 bases and V by 6 bases; bases with no gene match: 6. CDR3 region: CASREDRAGNQPQHF. CDR3 in DNA: TGTGCCAGTAGAGAGGACAGGGCCGGCAATCAGCCCCAGCATTTT.

The gene calls are TRBV7-2 and TRBJ1-1, with D possibly matching TRBD1 (6 bases). This CDR3 contains 16 residues. The germline V gene encodes CDR1 SGHTA and CDR2 FQGNSA. Trimming took 5 bases from V and 0 from J, leaving 16 bases between them. The CDR3, as DNA: TGTGCCAGCAGCGCAGGACAGCTTTTGATGAACACTGAAGCTTTCTTT. Translating gives CASSAGQLLMNTEAFF.

As concerns this clonotype: At one boundary the junction diverges from the germline segment, which might be a read error. The chain recombines TRBV5-4 with TRBJ2-5; D is undetermined. The CDR3 runs to 11 residues. Germline V gene data show CDR1 as SGHNT and CDR2 as YYREEE (reference sequence). The CDR3 sequence is CASSFMKTKYF. The CDR3 DNA is TGTGCCAGCAGCTTTATGAAGACCAAGTACTTC.

V and J are TRBV6-9 and TRBJ2-7; D may be TRBD1 (6 bases). This CDR3 contains 14 residues. Trimming took 4 bases from V and 6 from J, leaving 16 bases between them. CDR1 and CDR2 (germline): MNHGY, SVAAGI. CDR3 sequence: CASSSGTLGTEQYF. The CDR3 region has the DNA TGTGCCAGCAGTTCCGGGACATTGGGGACCGAGCAGTACTTC.

V usage is TRBV28 and J usage is TRBJ2-7, with D hard to call. Germline CDR1 is MDHEN and CDR2 is SYDVKM. Trimming removed 2 bases from V and 5 bases from J, with 16 bases in between. This CDR3 has 15 amino acids. DNA for the CDR3: TGTGCCAGCAGTTTACCTGCGGAGTGGCGTCACGAGCAGTACTTC. Amino acids: CASSLPAEWRHEQYF.

This clonotype was found a few times. The chain combines TRBV6-1 with TRBJ1-2, with a possible D match to TRBD1 (5 bases). The CDR3 runs to 13 residues. From germline, CDR1 is MNHNS and CDR2 SASEGT. The V gene lost 6 bases and the J gene lost 7 bases, with 15 bases spanning the gap. DNA for the CDR3: TGTGCCAGCAGAACGGGACCCCAATTTGGCTACACCTTC. Protein sequence: CASRTGPQFGYTF.

In regard to this clonotype: A read error may account for a junction end that differs from germline. The chain couples TRBV27 to TRBJ1-5; 10 bases map to TRBD1. The CDR3 runs 16 residues. Per germline, CDR1 MNHEY and CDR2 SMNVEV (reference sequence). CDR3 coding DNA: TGTGCCAGCAGTCTGGGACAGGGGTATAGCTATCAGCCCCAGCATTTT. Translation gives CASSLGQGYSYQPQHF.

The chain joins TRBV20-1 to TRBJ2-3, with D possibly TRBD2 on 5 matching bases. Germline V gives CDR1 DFQATT, CDR2 SNEGSKA (reference sequence). This CDR3 region has 14 residues. Trimming removed 6 bases from V and 2 bases from J, with 15 bases in between. The CDR3 nucleotides read TGCAGTGCGTTGGACTTTTCCTCCACAGATACGCAGTATTTT. The encoded protein is CSALDFSSTDTQYF.

The chain employs TRBV7-2 and TRBJ2-1; D perhaps matches TRBD2 (6 bases). CDR3 size: 17 residues. Trimming pared 7 bases from V and 0 bases from J, leaving 19 bases between. Germline V gene sequence: CDR1 SGHTA, CDR2 FQGNSA. CDR3 region: CASKGRGPVSSYNEQFF. The DNA for the CDR3 is TGTGCCAGCAAGGGGCGGGGACCGGTTAGCTCCTACAATGAGCAGTTCTTC.

The CDR3 coding sequence is TGTGCCAGCTCACCACCAGGGATCTACGAGCAGTACTTC. Translation gives CASSPPGIYEQYF. V gene TRBV18 combines with J gene TRBJ2-7; D gene uncertain. This CDR3 spans 13 amino acids. Deletions cut 0 bases from V and 3 bases from J, with 6 bases between. The germline V gene encodes CDR1 KGHSH and CDR2 LQKENI.

The chain uses TRBV6-2 or TRBV6-3 and TRBJ1-2; perhaps TRBD1 as D (6 bases). The germline V gene encodes CDR1 MNHEY and CDR2 SVGEGT. Trimming cost V 0 bases and J 6 bases, with 14 bases left between them. The CDR3 runs to 15 residues. The CDR3 protein is CASSYSMDSLDGYTF. CDR3 nucleotide sequence: TGTGCCAGCAGTTACTCAATGGACAGCCTGGATGGCTACACCTTC.

This clonotype is medium-sized (0.01 to 0.1%). CDR3 amino acids: CASSLSARTGELFF. CDR3 sequence (DNA): TGTGCCAGCAGTCTCTCAGCCCGAACCGGGGAGCTGTTTTTT. The genes are TRBV6-1 and TRBJ2-2, with D unclear. V was trimmed by 5 bases and J by 5 bases, leaving 12 bases between them. Germline-derived CDR1 and CDR2 are MNHNS and SASEGT. This CDR3 spans 14 amino acids.

This chain links TRBV15 with TRBJ2-1; 9 nucleotides align to TRBD1. J lost 7 bases, V lost 1 base, and 2 bases had no gene match. The CDR3 has 14 amino acids. Germline V gene data show CDR1 as LNHNV and CDR2 as YYDKDF (reference sequence). The CDR3 region has the DNA TGTGCCACCAGCAGAGTGGGACAGGGAAATGAGCAGTTCTTC. Amino acids: CATSRVGQGNEQFF.

CDR3 nucleotide sequence: TGCAGTGCAAGGGACAACGACCAGCCCCAGCATTTT. Its protein is CSARDNDQPQHF. The rearrangement uses TRBV20-1 and TRBJ1-5, with D possibly matching TRBD1 (6 bases). V was pared by 6 bases and J by 7 bases, with 13 bases between. The germline V gene has CDR1 DFQATT and CDR2 SNEGSKA (reference sequence). The CDR3 runs to 12 residues.

This clonotype occurred many times. The gene calls are TRBV6-1 and TRBJ1-5; D uncertain. In germline, CDR1 is MNHNS, CDR2 SASEGT. V lost 7 bases and J lost 5, with 12 bases in between. CDR3 size: 13 residues. The CDR3 loop reads CASKISRDQPQHF. As DNA, the CDR3 is TGTGCCAGCAAAATTTCTAGGGATCAGCCCCAGCATTTT.

This chain connects TRBV9 to TRBJ2-7, with TRBD2 matching over 7 bases. V trimming: 0 bases; J trimming: 4 bases; junction bases outside the gene matches: 7. Germline assignment: CDR1 SGDLS and CDR2 YYNGEE. The CDR3 sequence is 15 residues long. CDR3 in amino acids: CASSVAPGTTYEQYF. The CDR3, as DNA: TGTGCCAGCAGCGTAGCACCCGGGACTACGTACGAGCAGTACTTC. Using reference TRBV9 and TRBJ2-7 for the parts outside the CDR3, the full variable domain is DSGVTQTPKHLITATGQRVTLRCSPRSGDLSVYWYQQSLDQGLQFLIQYYNGEERAKGNILERFSAQQFPDLHSELNLSSLELGDSALYFCASSVAPGTTYEQYFGPGTRLTVT.